The clone carrying this T cell receptor beta chain was recorded only once. Its matching antigen is unknown. This sample stems from a study of blood T cells in healthy people across ages. It was with a sample-barcoded 5' primer and a J-beta primer mix that a second PCR of about 6 to 12 cycles was run. TCRdb recomputed calls from the 5' RACE reads with MiXCR, one row per CDR3 protein. The table includes fewer than 2,000,000 distinct CDR3 sequences, 30% to 40% detected once. Findings of the study overall: With unsorted PBMCs, a conclusive comparison of naive versus antigen-experienced cells was not possible.

The receptor was isolated from a human donor in good health. Sequencing input: blood.

The CDR3 protein is CASRNDSYNEQFF. The CDR3 DNA sequence: TGTGCCAGCAGAAACGACTCCTACAATGAGCAGTTCTTC. This chain joins TRBV7-9 and TRBJ2-1; no reliable D call. The V and J ends lost 6 bases and 0 bases respectively, with 6 bases between them. CDR3 length: 13 amino acids. Germline values: CDR1 SEHNR, CDR2 FQNEAQ (reference sequence).